The clone carrying this T cell receptor beta chain has just one count. Its antigen is unidentified. Only in-frame clones appear in the TCRdb table, and some are missing; sequencing was by immunoSEQ multiplex PCR. Of roughly 100,000 clones in the sample, about 92% were seen once. Germline lookup yields CDR1 MNHEY and CDR2 SMNVEV (reference sequence). The CDR3 spans 13 residues. V dropped 7 bases and J dropped 5 bases, with 14 bases sitting between them. This sample stems from a study of T cell responses to AZD1222 COVID-19 vaccine. Study-wide background: Pooled samples include second doses given at about 4 or 12 weeks. Study-wide results and caveats: The study sampled repertoires only after the peak T cell response.

This clonotype was obtained from an adult in good health. The rearrangement uses TRBV27 and TRBJ1-1; perhaps TRBD1 as D (5 bases). Specimen: peripheral blood, collected on day 0 of AZD1222 vaccination. The CDR3 here is CASNPIGGTEAFF. The CDR3 bases are TGTGCCAGCAACCCCATCGGGGGGACTGAAGCTTTCTTT.